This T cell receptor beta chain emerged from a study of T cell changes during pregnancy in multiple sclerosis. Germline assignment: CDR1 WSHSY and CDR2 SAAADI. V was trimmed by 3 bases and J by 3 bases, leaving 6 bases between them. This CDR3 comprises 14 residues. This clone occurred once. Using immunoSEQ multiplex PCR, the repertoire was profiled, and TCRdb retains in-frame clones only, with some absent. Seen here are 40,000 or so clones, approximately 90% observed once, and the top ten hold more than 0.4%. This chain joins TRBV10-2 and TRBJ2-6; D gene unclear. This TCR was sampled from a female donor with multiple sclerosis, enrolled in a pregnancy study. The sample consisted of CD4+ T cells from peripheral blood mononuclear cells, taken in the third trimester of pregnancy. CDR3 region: CASSDPGGANVLTF. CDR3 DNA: TGCGCCAGCAGTGACCCAGGTGGGGCCAACGTCCTGACTTTC.